The 17 T cell receptor beta chains below were found in one sample sequenced in a study of shared clonotypes between healthy human individuals. TCRdb's table, derived via immunoSEQ multiplex PCR, lists solely in-frame clones and lacks some. The sample lists under 1,100,000 clones; 75% to 80% were seen once. Sequencing was performed on memory CD4+ T cells from PBMCs. Described subset: CD45RA-negative fraction. These receptors were taken from a young man in good health. Some clones in this sample may be carry-over from other donors' samples.

The V and J genes are TRBV29-1 and TRBJ2-5; 8 nucleotides agree with TRBD2. The CDR3 length is 15 residues. The germline CDR1 and CDR2 sequences are SQVTM and ANQGSEA. Losses at the gene ends were 4 bases for V and 2 bases for J; bases not matched to a gene: 9. The CDR3 reads CSVGSRGGWQETQYF. The CDR3 DNA reads TGCAGCGTTGGGTCACGGGGGGGATGGCAAGAGACCCAGTACTTC.

The chain couples TRBV18 to TRBJ1-1, with D unclear. The germline V gene encodes CDR1 KGHSH and CDR2 LQKENI. CDR3 size: 14 residues. Deletions cut 1 base from V and 8 bases from J, with 14 bases between. The CDR3: CASSPQNGEGEAFF. In nucleotides, the CDR3 is TGTGCCAGCTCACCACAGAATGGGGAGGGCGAAGCTTTCTTT.

The rearrangement joins TRBV30 to TRBJ2-4; 7 positions match TRBD1. Looked up from germline, CDR1 is GTSNPN and CDR2 is SVGIG (reference sequence). The CDR3 covers 13 residues. Trimming cost V 4 bases and J 8 bases; bases outside gene matches: 8. The CDR3 DNA is TGTGCCTGGACCTCGAGACAGGGCGACATTCAGTACTTC. Protein sequence: CAWTSRQGDIQYF.

Points on this clone: Just one base apart from a much larger clone, this may be a read error. The sample contains more than one DNA sequence encoding this CDR3. The CDR3 DNA sequence: TGTGCCAGCAGTTTAAGAGAGACCCAGTACTTC. The encoded protein is CASSLRETQYF. The chain recombines TRBV28 with TRBJ2-5; D gene unclear. The germline V gene has CDR1 MDHEN and CDR2 SYDVKM. V was trimmed by 2 bases and J by 4 bases, leaving 2 bases between them. This CDR3 contains 11 residues.

The chain recombines TRBV18 with TRBJ2-3, with 8 bases aligning to TRBD2. Germline V CDR1 and CDR2: KGHSH, LQKENI. Trimming cost V 3 bases and J 5 bases; bases outside gene matches: 7. The CDR3 extends over 15 amino acids. CDR3 region: CASSPRGAKGDTQYF. DNA for the CDR3: TGTGCCAGCTCACCGCGGGGGGCGAAGGGAGATACGCAGTATTTT.

CDR3 amino acids: CASSQVSRTSDEQFF. The CDR3 DNA is TGCGCCAGCAGCCAAGTAAGCCGGACGTCGGATGAGCAGTTCTTC. This chain uses TRBV4-1 with TRBJ2-1, with D uncertain. The CDR3 has 15 amino acids. V was shortened by 1 base and J by 8 bases, with 15 bases between the two germline ends. Germline CDR1 and CDR2: MGHRA and YSYEKL.

J is TRBJ2-1 and V is TRBV11-3; TRBD2 matches 10 bases. The germline gives CDR1 SGHNT, CDR2 YENEEA. The junction had 4 bases not matched to a gene; V was cut back by 3 bases and J by 8 bases. The CDR3 runs 14 residues. CDR3 sequence: CASSLSGRDDEQFF. The CDR3 DNA is TGTGCCAGCAGCTTGAGCGGGAGGGACGATGAGCAGTTCTTC.

This clone was found once. The J gene is TRBJ2-5, the V gene TRBV18, with TRBD1 matching over 9 bases. V gave up 4 bases and J gave up 6 bases; unmatched junction bases: 3. In germline, CDR1 is KGHSH, CDR2 LQKENI. This CDR3 contains 13 residues. The CDR3 nucleotides are TGTGCCAGCTCACAAGGACAGGGGCAGACCCAGTACTTC. It translates to CASSQGQGQTQYF.

This clone was seen a few times. The J gene is TRBJ1-2, the V gene TRBV7-2; D is unresolved. V dropped 6 bases and J dropped 4 bases, with 15 bases sitting between them. This CDR3 has 14 amino acids. The V gene's germline CDR1 is SGHTA and CDR2 FQGNSA. The CDR3 is CASRVAGGGYGYTF. In nucleotides, the CDR3 is TGTGCCAGCAGAGTGGCGGGTGGTGGCTATGGCTACACCTTC.

The genes are TRBV27 and TRBJ1-5; 10 nucleotides line up with TRBD1. V dropped 4 bases and J dropped 6; count of bases not matched to a gene: 6. Germline V gives CDR1 MNHEY, CDR2 SMNVEV (reference sequence). The CDR3 sequence is 15 residues long. The CDR3 protein is CASSSRQGAGQPQHF. The CDR3 region has the DNA TGTGCCAGCAGTTCACGACAGGGGGCGGGTCAGCCCCAGCATTTT.

This clone was detected only a few times. This chain uses TRBV7-9 with TRBJ2-5; D uncertain. Germline V gene data show CDR1 as SEHNR and CDR2 as FQNEAQ (reference sequence). The CDR3 extends over 14 amino acids. The V end was cut by 1 base, the J end by 5 bases, with 11 bases between. In nucleotides, the CDR3 is TGTGCCAGCAGCTTAGGGCACCCTAGTGAGACCCAGTACTTC. This sequence encodes CASSLGHPSETQYF.

The chain combines TRBV4-1 with TRBJ2-1, with 9 bases fitting TRBD2. The CDR3 sequence is 16 residues long. Looked up from germline, CDR1 is MGHRA and CDR2 is YSYEKL. V dropped 1 base and J dropped 4; count of bases not matched to a gene: 5. CDR3 in amino acids: CASSQGGGRGYNEQFF. As DNA, the CDR3 is TGCGCCAGCAGCCAAGGGGGCGGGAGGGGGTACAATGAGCAGTTCTTC.

The rearrangement uses TRBV28 and TRBJ2-7, with D possibly being TRBD1 or TRBD2 (6 bases each). V lost 3 bases, J lost 2 bases, and 14 bases lay in between. CDR3 length: 15 residues. Germline CDR1 and CDR2: MDHEN and SYDVKM. CDR3 in DNA: TGTGCCAGCAGTTTCGGGGGCGGCGGACCCTACGAGCAGTACTTC. It is translated as CASSFGGGGPYEQYF.

In regard to this clone: The same CDR3 can be traced to other DNA sequences in this sample. The chain carries TRBV29-1 and TRBJ2-1, with 9 bases that match TRBD1. J was trimmed by 4 bases and V by 4 bases; bases with no gene match: 2. The CDR3 is 13 residues long. CDR1 is SQVTM and CDR2 is ANQGSEA in the germline V gene. Here the CDR3 DNA reads TGCAGCGTTGGAGGACAGGGGTACAATGAGCAGTTCTTC. This sequence encodes CSVGGQGYNEQFF.

The chain is built from TRBV5-4 and TRBJ2-7, with 10 bases that match TRBD2. The germline CDR1 and CDR2 sequences are SGHNT and YYREEE (reference sequence). J was trimmed by 5 bases and V by 3 bases; bases with no gene match: 8. The CDR3 extends over 15 amino acids. The CDR3 DNA is TGTGCCAGCAGCTCAACTAGCGGGACAGTCGACGAGCAGTACTTC. Protein: CASSSTSGTVDEQYF.

The CDR3 DNA sequence: TGTGCCATCAATATGGGAGGGGGCCAGGGCACTGAAGCTTTCTTT. Translated, it gives CAINMGGGQGTEAFF. The chain joins TRBV28 to TRBJ1-1; 7 bases agree with TRBD1. J gave up 4 bases and V 10 bases, and 15 bases lay outside the gene matches. From germline, CDR1 is MDHEN and CDR2 SYDVKM. This CDR3 is 15 amino acids long.

The table lists this clone with many counts. The gene calls are TRBV2 and TRBJ1-1, with D possibly TRBD1 on 5 matching bases. Trimming left V 6 bases short and J 0 bases short, with 14 bases between. This CDR3 is built from 15 residues. The germline V gene has CDR1 SNHLY and CDR2 FYNNEI. For the CDR3, the DNA is TGTGCCAGCAGGTTAACGACAGATATGAACACTGAAGCTTTCTTT. It translates to CASRLTTDMNTEAFF.